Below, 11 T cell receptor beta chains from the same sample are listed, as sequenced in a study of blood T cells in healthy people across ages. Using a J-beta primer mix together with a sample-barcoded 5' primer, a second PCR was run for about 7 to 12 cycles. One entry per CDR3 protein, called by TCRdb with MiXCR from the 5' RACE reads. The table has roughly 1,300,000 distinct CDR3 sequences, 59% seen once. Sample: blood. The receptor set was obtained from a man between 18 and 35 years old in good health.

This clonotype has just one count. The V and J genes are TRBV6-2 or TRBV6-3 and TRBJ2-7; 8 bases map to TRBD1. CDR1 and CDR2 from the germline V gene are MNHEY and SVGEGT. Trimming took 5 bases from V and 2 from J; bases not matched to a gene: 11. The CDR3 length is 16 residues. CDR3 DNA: TGTGCCAGCAGTGATCGGCGGACAGGGACGGCCTACGAGCAGTACTTC. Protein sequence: CASSDRRTGTAYEQYF.

This CDR3 is CSALEYQETQYF. Here the CDR3 DNA reads TGCAGCGCGCTGGAGTACCAAGAGACCCAGTACTTC. J is TRBJ2-5 and V is TRBV29-1, with D hard to call. V lost 7 bases, J lost 0 bases, and 9 bases lay in between. This CDR3 has 12 residues. Germline V gives CDR1 SQVTM, CDR2 ANQGSEA.

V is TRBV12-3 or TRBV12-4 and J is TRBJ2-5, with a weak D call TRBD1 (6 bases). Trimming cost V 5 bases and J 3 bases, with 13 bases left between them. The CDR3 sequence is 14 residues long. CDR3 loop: CASSTHTGKETQYF. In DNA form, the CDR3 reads TGTGCCAGCAGTACCCATACAGGGAAAGAGACCCAGTACTTC.

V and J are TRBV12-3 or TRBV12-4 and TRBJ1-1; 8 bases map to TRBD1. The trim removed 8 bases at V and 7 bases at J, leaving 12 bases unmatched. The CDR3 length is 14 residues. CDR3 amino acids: CASGRPDDRGEAFF. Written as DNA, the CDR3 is TGTGCCAGCGGCCGACCGGATGACAGGGGTGAAGCTTTCTTT.

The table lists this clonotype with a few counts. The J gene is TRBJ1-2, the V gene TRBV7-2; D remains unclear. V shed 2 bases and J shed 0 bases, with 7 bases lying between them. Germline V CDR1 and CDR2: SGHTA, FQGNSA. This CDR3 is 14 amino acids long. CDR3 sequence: CASSLLAANYGYTF. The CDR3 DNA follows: TGTGCCAGCAGCTTATTGGCAGCTAACTATGGCTACACCTTC.

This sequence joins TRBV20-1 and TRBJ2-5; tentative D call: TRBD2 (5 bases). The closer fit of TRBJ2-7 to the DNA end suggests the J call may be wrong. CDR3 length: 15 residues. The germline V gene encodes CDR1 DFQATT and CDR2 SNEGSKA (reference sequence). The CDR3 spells CSARSPGSVDYEQYF. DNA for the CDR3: TGCAGTGCTAGATCCCCGGGTAGCGTAGACTACGAGCAGTACTTC.

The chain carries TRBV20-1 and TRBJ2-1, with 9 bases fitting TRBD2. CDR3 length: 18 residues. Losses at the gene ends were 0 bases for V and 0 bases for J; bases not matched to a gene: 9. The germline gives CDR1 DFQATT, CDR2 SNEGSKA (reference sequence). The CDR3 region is CSARDISGGRSSYNEQFF. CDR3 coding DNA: TGCAGTGCTAGAGATATCAGCGGGGGGCGGAGCTCCTACAATGAGCAGTTCTTC.

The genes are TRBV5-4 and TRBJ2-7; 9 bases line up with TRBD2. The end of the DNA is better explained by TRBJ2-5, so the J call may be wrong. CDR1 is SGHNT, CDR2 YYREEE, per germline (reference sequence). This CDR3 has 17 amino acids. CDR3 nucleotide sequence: TGTGCCAGCAGCTTGGGACTAGCGGAAAGGGGAGGGGAGACCCAGTACTTC. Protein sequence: CASSLGLAERGGETQYF.

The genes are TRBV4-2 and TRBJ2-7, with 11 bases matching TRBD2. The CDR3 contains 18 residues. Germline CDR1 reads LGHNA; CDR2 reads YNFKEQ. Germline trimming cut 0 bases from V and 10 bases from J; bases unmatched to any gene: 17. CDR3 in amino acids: CASSQDRILAGDGMSQYF. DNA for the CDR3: TGTGCCAGCAGCCAAGATCGAATACTAGCGGGGGATGGGATGTCCCAGTACTTC.

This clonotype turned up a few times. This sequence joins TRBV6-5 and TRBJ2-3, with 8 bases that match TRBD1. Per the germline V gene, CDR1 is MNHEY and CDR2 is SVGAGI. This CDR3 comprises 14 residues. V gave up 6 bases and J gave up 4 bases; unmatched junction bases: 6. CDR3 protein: CASSTTGVADTQYF. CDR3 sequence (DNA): TGTGCCAGCAGCACGACAGGGGTAGCAGATACGCAGTATTTT.

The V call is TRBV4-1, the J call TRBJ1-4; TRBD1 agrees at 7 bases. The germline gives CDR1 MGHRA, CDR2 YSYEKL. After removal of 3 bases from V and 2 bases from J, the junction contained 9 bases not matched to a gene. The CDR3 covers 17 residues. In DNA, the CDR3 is TGCGCCAGCAGCCACCTCCAGGGGGTGGGCACTAATGAAAAACTGTTTTTT. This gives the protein CASSHLQGVGTNEKLFF.